This T cell receptor beta chain was sequenced for a study of read filtering for tumor transcriptome and immune sequencing. Study-level background: Patients were 17 male and about 15 female, mean age 65.9 years, range about 40 to 85. Revised staging placed 8 patients in R-ISS I, about 16 in II, more than 5 in III. TCR-mapped reads were about 4 to 10.27 million with IR-seq versus about 85 to 1,300 with RNA-seq.

CDR1 SGHVS and CDR2 FQNEAQ come from the germline V gene. The CDR3 consists of 16 residues. The V end lost 2 bases, the J end lost 7 bases, and 17 bases lay between the germline ends. This clonotype was observed many times. The antigen is not known. Findings and caveats of the study: The sorted CD138-negative fraction was a mixed bone marrow immune population, not purified T cells.

The library was built from about 400 ng RNA with molecular barcoded adaptors for alpha/delta and beta/gamma chains. From the reads, TCRdb called clonotypes with MiXCR, one entry per CDR3 protein. The table shows roughly 60,000 distinct CDR3 sequences, with under 25% occurring only once. This clonotype originated in a donor at least 40 years old with multiple myeloma. The sequencing input was a population of CD138-negative cells sorted from bone marrow. The rearrangement joins TRBV7-8 to TRBJ1-4, with D tentatively TRBD1 (5 bases). For the CDR3, the DNA is TGTGCCAGCAGCTTATCAGGGCCGCGTGAGGGTGAAAAACTGTTTTTT. Its protein product is CASSLSGPREGEKLFF.